The T cell receptor (beta chain) described here comes from a study of identical twins. Study results and caveats: Models came in too low on out-of-frame TCR alpha sharing in monozygotic twins.

Healthy Caucasians alone served as donors. Template switching introduced a universal primer site, and the cDNA bore unique molecular identifiers. Via MiXCR, TCRdb re-called the 5' RACE reads, giving one row per CDR3 protein. The sample lists roughly 1,500,000 distinct CDR3 sequences, around 29% occurring once. This clonotype occurred a few times. Its antigen is undetermined. The CDR3 sequence is 12 residues long. Germline V gene sequence: CDR1 SNHLY, CDR2 FYNNEI. The sequenced sample consisted of cord blood. The J gene is TRBJ2-7, the V gene TRBV2; a weak D match, TRBD2 (6 bases). The J call could be wrong; TRBJ2-5 is a better fit for the DNA end. The receptor was derived from a newborn girl in good health. Here the CDR3 DNA reads TGTGCCAGCACCGGACTAAGGGAGACCCAGTACTTC. Its translation is CASTGLRETQYF.